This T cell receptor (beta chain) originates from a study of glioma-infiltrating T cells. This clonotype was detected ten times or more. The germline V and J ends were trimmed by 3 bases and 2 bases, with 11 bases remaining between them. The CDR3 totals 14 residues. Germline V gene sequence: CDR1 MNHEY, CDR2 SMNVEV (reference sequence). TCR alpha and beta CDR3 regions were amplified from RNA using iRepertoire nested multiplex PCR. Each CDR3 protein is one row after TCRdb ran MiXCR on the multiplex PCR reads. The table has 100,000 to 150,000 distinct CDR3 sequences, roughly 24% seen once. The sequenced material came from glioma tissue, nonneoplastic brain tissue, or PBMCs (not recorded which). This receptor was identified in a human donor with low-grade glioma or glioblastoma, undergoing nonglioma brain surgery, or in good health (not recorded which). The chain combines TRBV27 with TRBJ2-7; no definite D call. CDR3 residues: CASSFVRSPYEQYF. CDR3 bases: TGTGCCAGCAGTTTTGTCAGGAGCCCCTACGAGCAGTACTTC.